This TCR beta chain is drawn from a study of high-grade serous ovarian cancer treatment subgroups. Germline loops: CDR1 MNHNY, CDR2 SVGAGI (reference sequence). Trimming left V 2 bases short and J 4 bases short, with 13 bases between. This CDR3 comprises 15 residues. The tumor samples were collected prior to definitive surgery or chemotherapy. Assay used: immunoSEQ multiplex PCR; TCRdb lists only in-frame clones, some missing. Here the sample spans 3,000 or so clones, around 63% being singletons. Sequenced input: tumor tissue. The V gene is TRBV6-6, the J gene TRBJ2-3, with D maybe TRBD1 (5 bases). This clonotype was sampled from a human donor with high-grade serous ovarian cancer. The CDR3 coding sequence is TGTGCCAGCAGTTACAGCCAGGGTCCCGCAGATACGCAGTATTTT. This sequence encodes CASSYSQGPADTQYF.